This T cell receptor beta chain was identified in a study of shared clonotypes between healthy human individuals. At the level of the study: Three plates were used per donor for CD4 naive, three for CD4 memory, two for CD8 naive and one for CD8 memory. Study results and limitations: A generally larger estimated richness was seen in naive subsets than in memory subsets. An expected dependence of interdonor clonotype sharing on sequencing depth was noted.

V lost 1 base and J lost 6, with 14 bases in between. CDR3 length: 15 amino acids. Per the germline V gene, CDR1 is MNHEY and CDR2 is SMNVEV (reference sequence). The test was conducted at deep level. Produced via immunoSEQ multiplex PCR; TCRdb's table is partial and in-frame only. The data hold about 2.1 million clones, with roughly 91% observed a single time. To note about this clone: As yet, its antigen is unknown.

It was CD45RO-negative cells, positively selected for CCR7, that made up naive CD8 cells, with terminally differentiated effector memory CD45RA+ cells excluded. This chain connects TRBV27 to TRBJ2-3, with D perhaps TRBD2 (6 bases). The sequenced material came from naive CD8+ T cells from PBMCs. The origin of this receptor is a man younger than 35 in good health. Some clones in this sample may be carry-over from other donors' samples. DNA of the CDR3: TGTGCCAGCAGTTTATTACTCGGGAGTGCGGATACGCAGTATTTT. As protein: CASSLLLGSADTQYF.